Following are 19 T cell receptor beta chains from one sample sequenced in a study of blood T cell repertoires in COVID-19. Clones were read by immunoSEQ multiplex PCR, and TCRdb kept only the in-frame ones, dropping some. The sample holds around 200,000 clones, 86% seen once. Sequencing used peripheral blood. These receptors all stem from a woman aged 80 or over in a cohort sampled during active or convalescent COVID-19.

The chain carries TRBV7-2 and TRBJ2-1; 13 bases match TRBD2. This CDR3 has 17 amino acids. The J segment lost 7 bases and the V segment lost 3 bases, leaving 9 bases of the junction unmatched. The germline V gene has CDR1 SGHTA and CDR2 FQGNSA. In nucleotides, the CDR3 is TGTGCCAGCAGCTTGGGGGGAGGACTAGCGGGAGTTAATGAGCAGTTCTTC. This encodes CASSLGGGLAGVNEQFF.

The chain carries TRBV11-3 and TRBJ2-2, with TRBD1 identical over 7 bases. Germline loops: CDR1 SGHNT, CDR2 YENEEA. V shed 5 bases and J 3 bases; nucleotides not matched to a gene: 6. The CDR3 is made up of 15 amino acids. The DNA for the CDR3 is TGTGCCAGCAGCGTTCGGGACAGAGACACCGGGGAGCTGTTTTTT. Translated: CASSVRDRDTGELFF.

The chain carries TRBV11-2 and TRBJ2-7, with a possible D match to TRBD1 (5 bases). This CDR3 is 15 amino acids long. Trimming took off 0 bases at V and 4 bases at J, with 13 bases between the two ends. Looked up from germline, CDR1 is SGHAT and CDR2 is FQNNGV. As DNA, the CDR3 is TGTGCCAGCAGCTTAGAGACAGACTGGGGATACGAGCAGTACTTC. It translates to CASSLETDWGYEQYF.

This chain links TRBV5-4 with TRBJ1-1; D is uncertain. Trimming left V 7 bases short and J 6 bases short, with 10 bases between. Germline lookup yields CDR1 SGHNT and CDR2 YYREEE (reference sequence). This CDR3 region has 11 residues. For the CDR3, the DNA is TGTGCCAGCCATAAGGCGGCTGAAGCTTTCTTT. This translates into CASHKAAEAFF.

J is TRBJ1-2 and V is TRBV3-1 (or the pseudogene TRBV3-2); D might be TRBD1 (5 bases). Trimming took 1 base from V and 2 from J, leaving 11 bases between them. The CDR3 has 15 residues. Germline CDR1 and CDR2: LGHDT and YNNKEL (reference sequence). CDR3 sequence: CASSQGPGQNYGYTF. The CDR3 DNA sequence: TGTGCCAGCAGCCAAGGGCCAGGGCAAAACTATGGCTACACCTTC.

V gene TRBV7-9 combines with J gene TRBJ2-1, with 9 bases fitting TRBD2. The length of the CDR3 is 15 residues. CDR1 is SEHNR, CDR2 FQNEAQ, per germline (reference sequence). The V segment lost 5 bases and the J segment 7 bases; nucleotides outside the gene matches: 9. The CDR3 DNA sequence: TGTGCCAGCAGCCCCGCCGCGGGAGGGTGGAATGAGCAGTTCTTC. This translates into CASSPAAGGWNEQFF.

The rearrangement uses TRBV3-1 (or the pseudogene TRBV3-2) and TRBJ2-7; the D is unclear. V gave up 1 base and J gave up 2 bases, with 9 bases separating them. This CDR3 spans 14 amino acids. Germline values: CDR1 LGHDT, CDR2 YNNKEL (reference sequence). CDR3 region: CASSQGSTAYEQYF. The CDR3 bases are TGTGCCAGCAGCCAAGGTTCAACAGCCTACGAGCAGTACTTC.

The chain couples TRBV1 to TRBJ1-2; whether TRBD1, the table's D call, matches the DNA was not checked. TRBV1 is given as a pseudogene. This CDR3 spans 16 amino acids. CDR3 nucleotide sequence: TGCACCAGCAGCCCTGCAGGACAGGGGAAGCACTATGGCTACACCTTC. This sequence encodes CTSSPAGQGKHYGYTF.

The J gene is TRBJ2-2, the V gene TRBV9; the D is unclear. This CDR3 comprises 15 residues. V was pared by 0 bases and J by 4 bases, with 10 bases between. Germline CDR1 and CDR2: SGDLS and YYNGEE. The chain's CDR3 is CASSVGLEPTGELFF. DNA for the CDR3: TGTGCCAGCAGCGTAGGATTAGAACCCACCGGGGAGCTGTTTTTT.

V gene TRBV30 combines with J gene TRBJ2-7, with TRBD2 identical over 8 bases. Trimming took 7 bases from V and 3 from J; bases not matched to a gene: 20. The CDR3 consists of 17 residues. In germline, CDR1 is GTSNPN, CDR2 SVGIG (reference sequence). In DNA, the CDR3 is TGTGCCTATAAAGTGTCGGGGGGGCTACTCCCTCTCTACGAGCAGTACTTC. Protein: CAYKVSGGLLPLYEQYF.

The chain recombines TRBV7-2 with TRBJ1-2, with a possible D match to TRBD1 (5 bases). The germline gives CDR1 SGHTA, CDR2 FQGNSA. V shed 1 base and J shed 5 bases, with 11 bases lying between them. The CDR3 loop spans 14 amino acids. The CDR3 reads CASSLESGVYGYTF. The CDR3 DNA follows: TGTGCCAGCAGCTTAGAATCGGGGGTGTATGGCTACACCTTC.

This clone occurred a few times. The CDR3 region is CASSYQLAGDEQFF. CDR3 DNA sequence: TGTGCCAGCAGTTACCAACTAGCGGGAGATGAGCAGTTCTTC. This chain joins TRBV6-5 and TRBJ2-1, with TRBD2 matching over 11 bases. Trimming took 2 bases from V and 8 from J; bases not matched to a gene: 2. This CDR3 region has 14 residues. Per the germline V gene, CDR1 is MNHEY and CDR2 is SVGAGI.

CDR3 sequence (DNA): TGTGCCAGCAGCGTAGATTATAGGAGTCAGCCCCAGCATTTT. Protein sequence: CASSVDYRSQPQHF. V usage is TRBV9 and J usage is TRBJ1-5; D is unresolved. The germline V gene has CDR1 SGDLS and CDR2 YYNGEE. CDR3 length: 14 amino acids. Trimming left V 0 bases short and J 6 bases short, with 10 bases between.

The rearrangement joins TRBV7-2 to TRBJ1-3; a weak D match, TRBD1 (5 bases). CDR1 is SGHTA and CDR2 is FQGNSA in the germline V gene. The CDR3 loop spans 15 amino acids. V was clipped by 1 base and J by 1 base, with 8 bases between them. The CDR3: CASSLGGGSGNTIYF. The DNA for the CDR3 is TGTGCCAGCAGCTTAGGGGGCGGTTCTGGAAACACCATATATTTT.

This chain connects TRBV6-1 to TRBJ2-1; TRBD2 is a possible D gene (5 bases). The CDR3 contains 12 residues. V lost 2 bases and J lost 8, with 7 bases in between. Germline V gene sequence: CDR1 MNHNS, CDR2 SASEGT. CDR3 sequence reads: CASSETSYEQFF. The CDR3 DNA reads TGTGCCAGCAGTGAAACTAGTTATGAGCAGTTCTTC.

The chain combines TRBV27 with TRBJ2-1, with 7 bases fitting TRBD2. The CDR3 runs to 15 residues. Trimming took 6 bases from V and 6 from J; bases not matched to a gene: 11. Looked up from germline, CDR1 is MNHEY and CDR2 is SMNVEV (reference sequence). The CDR3 here is CASSRSGWGGNEQFF. DNA for the CDR3: TGTGCCAGCAGCCGTAGCGGGTGGGGGGGCAATGAGCAGTTCTTC.

The rearrangement joins TRBV24-1 to TRBJ1-5; D is undetermined. Germline CDR1 reads KGHDR; CDR2 reads SFDVKD. V was trimmed by 0 bases and J by 0 bases, leaving 11 bases between them. The CDR3 loop spans 17 amino acids. CDR3 nucleotide sequence: TGTGCCACCAGTGATTTGCGTTTCGAGGTTAGCAATCAGCCCCAGCATTTT. Amino acids: CATSDLRFEVSNQPQHF.

V is TRBV10-3 and J is TRBJ2-1; tentative D call: TRBD2 (6 bases). The CDR3 runs 15 residues. V gave up 6 bases and J gave up 1 base, with 13 bases separating them. Germline V gene sequence: CDR1 ENHRY, CDR2 SYGVKD. The CDR3 DNA follows: TGTGCCATCAGAAAACCTAGCGATTCCTACAATGAGCAGTTCTTC. It translates to CAIRKPSDSYNEQFF.

The chain uses TRBV3-1 (or the pseudogene TRBV3-2) and TRBJ1-2; D call uncertain. The CDR3 has 13 amino acids. V was cut by 1 base and J by 8 bases, with 11 bases left in between. Germline lookup yields CDR1 LGHDT and CDR2 YNNKEL (reference sequence). In nucleotides, the CDR3 is TGTGCCAGCAGCCAAGTTGCGGGAGGCGGCTACACCTTC. It yields the protein CASSQVAGGGYTF.